The T cell receptor beta chain under discussion was sequenced for a study of cytomegalovirus exposure and HLA in healthy donors. Turning to the study itself: Among roughly 190 million T cells, an earlier analysis found 120 million or so unique TCR beta sequences. Across a few hundred genotyped donors, approximately 80% landed in the Caucasian-associated ancestry cluster. Study-level points and caveats: Through in vitro validation, a few CMV-associated chains were shown to be specific for CMV antigens. Sequencing had likely introduced a cluster of highly shared sequence variants as an artifact.

Looked up from germline, CDR1 is SGHTA and CDR2 is FQGNSA. The CDR3 has 13 residues. Trimming took off 3 bases at V and 8 bases at J, with 8 bases between the two ends. Details on this clone: Its antigen is currently unknown.

PCR amplification relied on 60 Vbeta primers (plus 13 Jbeta primers). Clones were sequenced by immunoSEQ multiplex PCR, and TCRdb holds only the in-frame ones, with some missing. The sample has 150,000 to 200,000 clones; more than 75% are singletons. This chain joins TRBV7-2 and TRBJ1-6, with a weak D call TRBD1 (6 bases). This clonotype was sampled from a woman in her forties or fifties in good health and CMV-seropositive. Sequencing was done on a sample of PBMCs. The CDR3 spells CASSFAGDSPLHF. CDR3 in DNA: TGTGCCAGCAGCTTTGCAGGGGATTCACCCCTCCACTTT.